This record covers a single TCR beta chain. Its matching antigen is unknown. Germline values: CDR1 MNHEY, CDR2 SMNVEV (reference sequence). This CDR3 contains 14 residues. The V end was cut by 1 base, the J end by 10 bases, with 16 bases between. This sample was taken from a study of T cell repertoires in cytomegalovirus infection. Study summary: HLA-B-restricted CMV epitopes that are well studied, plus recently identified HLA-C-restricted ones, were used by the study. Signatures in public TCR beta sequences pointed to both CMV infection and matching HLA type.

Via MiXCR, TCRdb re-called the reads, giving one row per CDR3 protein. The table records around 78,000 distinct CDR3 sequences, 35% to 45% of them present only once. Whole-study results and caveats: Frequencies of public TCR beta families were cumulated, and this identified carriers of CMV plus the relevant HLA. CMV-specific TCR beta clonotypes restricted by HLA-C dominated the ex vivo response.

The rearrangement links TRBV27 to TRBJ2-5; D call uncertain. The sequencing here drew on CD8+ T cells from cultured PBMCs, taken from culture after CMV antigen stimulation. This TCR derives from a human donor in good health (CMV status not recorded). Some clones in this sample may be carry-over from other donors' samples. The CDR3 is CASSLYEDPRDQYF. DNA for the CDR3: TGTGCCAGCAGTTTATATGAGGACCCTAGGGACCAGTACTTC.